These T cell receptor beta chains were read from a single sample in a study of cytomegalovirus exposure and HLA in healthy donors. Clones were read by immunoSEQ multiplex PCR, and TCRdb kept only the in-frame ones, dropping some. The sample holds 76,000 or so clones, 90% to 95% seen once. Sequencing was carried out using PBMCs. All receptors come from a woman between 18 and 29 years old in good health and CMV-seronegative. Both conserved end residues are part of each CDR3. The D gene is left open where the match is weak. The size entry is marked missing in some rows and otherwise reads once, few, many or a size class.

>TRBV5-1|-|TRBD2|16|TRBJ2-1
CASSSLAGGPHNEQFF
TGCGCCAGCAGTTCATTAGCGGGAGGGCCCCACAATGAGCAGTTCTTC
>TRBV27|once|-|15|TRBJ2-1
CASSLEATPYNEQFF
TGTGCCAGCAGTTTAGAGGCTACGCCCTACAATGAGCAGTTCTTC
>TRBV6-5|-|-|15|TRBJ1-1
CASSYGSRLNTEAFF
TGTGCCAGCAGTTACGGATCCAGGCTGAACACTGAAGCTTTCTTT
>TRBV10-2|once|TRBD1|17|TRBJ1-1
CASSDHGTGGWGTEAFF
TGCGCCAGCAGTGACCACGGGACAGGGGGATGGGGCACTGAAGCTTTCTTT
>TRBV5-6|-|-|14|TRBJ2-3
CASSYSGAADTQYF
TGTGCCAGCAGCTATAGCGGTGCAGCAGATACGCAGTATTTT
>TRBV5-4|-|TRBD2|13|TRBJ2-1
CASSTSGRNEQFF
TGTGCCAGCAGCACTAGCGGGAGGAATGAGCAGTTCTTC
>TRBV6-1|few|TRBD1|15|TRBJ2-7
CASSELVGGASEQYF
TGTGCCAGCAGTGAACTTGTAGGGGGCGCGTCCGAGCAGTACTTC
>TRBV2|-|TRBD2|19|TRBJ2-2
CASSENWLAVPVGTGELFF
TGTGCCAGCAGTGAAAACTGGCTAGCGGTCCCGGTTGGCACCGGGGAGCTGTTTTTT
>TRBV7-8|-|-|16|TRBJ2-1
CASSFVLGGPYNEQFF
TGTGCCAGCAGCTTCGTACTTGGCGGTCCCTACAATGAGCAGTTCTTC
>TRBV28|once|-|13|TRBJ2-1
CASSSPGDNEQFF
TGTGCCAGCAGTTCTCCGGGGGACAATGAGCAGTTCTTC
>TRBV2|-|TRBD2|20|TRBJ2-1
CASSESPGLAGGSSYNEQFF
TGTGCCAGCAGTGAATCCCCGGGACTAGCGGGAGGAAGCTCCTACAATGAGCAGTTCTTC
>TRBV7-3|once|TRBD2|14|TRBJ2-7
CASSPGTSGYEQYF
TGTGCCAGCAGCCCCGGGACTAGCGGCTACGAGCAGTACTTC
>TRBV28|few|-|15|TRBJ1-2
CASSQPGGGVYGYTF
TGTGCCAGCTCCCAACCCGGGGGGGGTGTCTATGGCTACACCTTC
>TRBV15|few|-|16|TRBJ2-6
CATSSGLITGANVLTF
TGTGCCACCAGCAGCGGACTAATTACTGGGGCCAACGTCCTGACTTTC
>TRBV27|-|TRBD1|14|TRBJ2-7
CASSLLDRLDEQYF
TGTGCCAGCAGTTTATTGGACAGGCTTGACGAGCAGTACTTC
>TRBV4-3|-|-|16|TRBJ2-7
CASSQGVGQSSYEQYF
TGCGCCAGCAGCCAAGGGGTGGGGCAGAGCTCCTACGAGCAGTACTTC
>TRBV4-1|once|-|18|TRBJ1-3
CASSQDESLWGPGNTIYF
TGCGCCAGCAGCCAAGATGAGAGTCTATGGGGCCCCGGAAACACCATATATTTT
>TRBV7-9|-|TRBD2|15|TRBJ2-1
CASSIKAGAYNEQFF
TGTGCCAGCAGCATTAAAGCGGGGGCGTACAATGAGCAGTTCTTC
>TRBV9|-|-|15|TRBJ2-1
CASSPTRWSYNEQFF
TGTGCCAGCAGCCCAACTCGGTGGTCCTACAATGAGCAGTTCTTC
>TRBV11-3|-|TRBD1|15|TRBJ1-1
CASSHWTGLGTEAFF
TGTGCCAGCAGCCATTGGACAGGGTTGGGCACTGAAGCTTTCTTT
>TRBV18|-|-|14|TRBJ2-5
CASSPSRAMETQYF
TGTGCCAGCTCACCTTCGAGGGCTATGGAGACCCAGTACTTC
>TRBV7-8|-|-|18|TRBJ1-1
CASSLGSFFGQKEGEAFF
TGTGCCAGCAGCTTAGGGAGCTTTTTCGGACAGAAAGAGGGTGAAGCTTTCTTT
>TRBV19|-|TRBD1|13|TRBJ2-1
CASSTDRYNEQFF
TGTGCCAGTAGTACGGACAGGTACAATGAGCAGTTCTTC
>TRBV7-9|once|TRBD2|18|TRBJ2-2
CASSWAPLAGGHTGELFF
TGTGCCAGCAGCTGGGCCCCACTAGCGGGAGGCCACACCGGGGAGCTGTTTTTT
>TRBV27|-|-|12|TRBJ2-7
CASSSGWHEQYF
TGTGCCAGCAGTTCCGGGTGGCACGAGCAGTACTTC
>TRBV6-5|-|TRBD2|15|TRBJ2-1
CASSYGLAVDNEQFF
TGTGCCAGCAGTTACGGACTAGCGGTAGACAATGAGCAGTTCTTC
>TRBV2|once|TRBD2|14|TRBJ2-1
CASSGTRSDNEQFF
TGTGCCAGCAGTGGGACTAGAAGTGACAATGAGCAGTTCTTC
>TRBV5-1|-|TRBD2|16|TRBJ2-1
CASSLFAGGEGNEQFF
TGCGCCAGCAGCTTGTTTGCCGGGGGGGAAGGCAATGAGCAGTTCTTC
>TRBV11-1|-|TRBD2|15|TRBJ2-1
CASSLIAGEAYEQFF
TGTGCCAGCAGCTTAATCGCGGGAGAAGCGTATGAGCAGTTCTTC
>TRBV4-1|-|-|12|TRBJ1-4
CASRRGNEKLFF
TGCGCCAGCAGACGGGGTAATGAAAAACTGTTTTTT
>TRBV2|-|-|15|TRBJ1-3
CASSDGPVSGNTIYF
TGTGCCAGCAGTGATGGCCCCGTCTCTGGAAACACCATATATTTT
>TRBV10-1|-|-|13|TRBJ2-5
CASSDGVIETQYF
TGCGCCAGCAGTGACGGGGTAATAGAGACCCAGTACTTC
>TRBV5-6|-|-|15|TRBJ2-5
CASSFLSRQAETQYF
TGTGCCAGCAGCTTTCTTTCCCGACAGGCGGAGACCCAGTACTTC
>TRBV27|-|-|16|TRBJ2-7
CASSTLGQGGDYEQYF
TGTGCCAGCAGTACCTTAGGACAGGGAGGGGACTACGAGCAGTACTTC
>TRBV30|once|-|14|TRBJ2-3
CAWSVLVGTDTQYF
TGTGCCTGGAGTGTACTAGTAGGGACAGATACGCAGTATTTT
>TRBV21-1|-|-|16|TRBJ2-5
CASSKGTSGFQETQYF
TGTGCCAGCAGCAAAGGGACTAGCGGATTTCAAGAGACCCAGTACTTC
>TRBV27|-|TRBD1|15|TRBJ2-7
CASSYRDRGSYEQYF
TGTGCCAGCAGTTACCGGGACAGGGGTTCCTACGAGCAGTACTTC
>TRBV6-5|-|TRBD1|16|TRBJ1-1
CASSSGTGSVSTEAFF
TGTGCCAGCAGTTCCGGGACAGGGTCCGTTAGCACTGAAGCTTTCTTT
>TRBV7-9|-|-|15|TRBJ1-2
CASSLQIRGEDGYTF
TGTGCCAGCAGCCTCCAGATACGGGGAGAGGATGGCTACACCTTC
>TRBV5-1|once|TRBD2|15|TRBJ2-3
CASKKREIGTDTQYF
TGCGCCAGCAAGAAGCGGGAGATTGGCACAGATACGCAGTATTTT
>TRBV19|-|-|13|TRBJ2-1
CASSIAGYNEQFF
TGTGCCAGTAGTATTGCGGGATACAATGAGCAGTTCTTC
>TRBV2|-|-|18|TRBJ1-6
CASSPGVVESSYNSPLHF
TGTGCCAGCAGTCCGGGAGTGGTCGAGAGCTCCTATAATTCACCCCTCCACTTT
>TRBV18|-|-|13|TRBJ1-2
CASSPQESYGYTF
TGTGCCAGCTCACCACAGGAGTCCTATGGCTACACCTTC
>TRBV6-1|-|-|13|TRBJ2-7
CASSLVAGREQYF
TGTGCCAGCAGTTTGGTTGCGGGGCGGGAGCAGTACTTC
>TRBV2|once|TRBD1|16|TRBJ1-1
CASSDYRGRMNTEAFF
TGTGCCAGCAGTGATTATAGGGGGCGTATGAACACTGAAGCTTTCTTT
>TRBV7-2|-|-|15|TRBJ1-3
CASSRQSVSGNTIYF
TGTGCCAGCAGCAGACAGAGTGTCTCTGGAAACACCATATATTTT
>TRBV11-2|-|TRBD1|12|TRBJ2-7
CASSRGQLEQYF
TGTGCCAGCAGCCGGGGACAGCTAGAGCAGTACTTC
>TRBV25-1|once|TRBD1|14|TRBJ1-6
CASNSLGGGSPLHF
TGTGCCAGCAATAGTTTAGGGGGCGGGTCACCCCTCCACTTT
>TRBV19|-|TRBD1|15|TRBJ2-3
CASSKQTGSTDTQYF
TGTGCCAGTAGTAAACAGACAGGGAGCACAGATACGCAGTATTTT
>TRBV6-1|once|-|15|TRBJ2-7
CASSELHTSSYEQYF
TGTGCCAGCAGTGAACTTCACACCAGCTCCTACGAGCAGTACTTC
>TRBV5-1|-|-|14|TRBJ2-1
CASSLASSYNEQFF
TGCGCCAGCAGCTTGGCTAGCTCCTACAATGAGCAGTTCTTC
>TRBV2|-|TRBD1|15|TRBJ2-1
CASSDLGQVDNEQFF
TGTGCCAGCAGTGATCTAGGACAGGTGGACAATGAGCAGTTCTTC
>TRBV21-1|-|-|19|TRBJ2-7
CASSKGGKQGALVSYEQYF
TGTGCCAGCAGCAAGGGGGGTAAGCAGGGGGCATTGGTGTCCTACGAGCAGTACTTC